This T cell receptor beta chain was captured in a study of blood T cell repertoires in COVID-19. The data were produced by immunoSEQ multiplex PCR, yet TCRdb's version contains in-frame clones alone and is incomplete. Here the sample spans 200,000 to 300,000 clones, about 93% being singletons. The V segment lost 1 base and the J segment 5 bases; nucleotides outside the gene matches: 4. This CDR3 spans 15 amino acids. From germline, CDR1 is LNHDA and CDR2 SQIVND (reference sequence). The chain uses TRBV19 and TRBJ1-4, with 7 positions matching TRBD1. The material sequenced was peripheral blood. The receptor was isolated from a man aged 25-40 years with COVID-19, enrolled during active disease. CDR3 sequence: CASSIAAGGNEKLFF. The CDR3 nucleotides read TGTGCCAGTAGTATAGCGGCAGGGGGGAATGAAAAACTGTTTTTT.